The present T cell receptor beta chain was sequenced within a study of blood T cell repertoires in COVID-19. Study overall: The origin of the acute and convalescent COVID-19 samples was the United States, Italy and Spain. In each case, the material was cDNA or gDNA derived from T cells, B-cell-depleted T cells, or PBMCs.

Methods used by the authors: Reference gene primer amplification gave nucleated cell count estimates. TCRdb's table, derived via immunoSEQ multiplex PCR, lists solely in-frame clones and lacks some. V, J and clone size are those of that table, while D and trimming were read from the DNA. This repertoire shows nearly 200,000 clones, just under 85% found once; its top ten account for 6.9%. Per the germline V gene, CDR1 is MRHNA and CDR2 is SNTAGT. The CDR3 length is 15 residues. Trimming stripped 5 bases from V and 0 bases from J, with 10 bases between. The rearrangement links TRBV6-4 to TRBJ1-4; D is perhaps TRBD1 (6 bases). Input material: peripheral blood. The clonotype was recovered from a human donor with acute or convalescent COVID-19. The donor label of this sample is uncertain. The CDR3: CASSPGDTTNEKLFF. Written as DNA, the CDR3 is TGTGCCAGCAGTCCAGGGGACACAACTAATGAAAAACTGTTTTTT.